The 4 T cell receptor beta chains reported below all come from one sample, sequenced in a study of cytomegalovirus exposure and HLA in healthy donors (dated by TCRdb to about 2017). Libraries were built with the immunoSEQ multiplex PCR assay. For the multiplex PCR, a mixture combining 60 forward primers for TCR Vbeta segments and 13 reverse primers for TCR Jbeta segments was used. TCRdb mirrors the immuneACCESS table, restricted to in-frame sequences. Some clones are absent from its copies; in checked studies, under half trace to an unresolved V gene, and the reason for the others is unknown. Across this sample there are some 120,000 clones, with roughly 80% seen only once. The biggest ten clones account for less than 4.5% of the sample. Sequencing was done on a sample of PBMCs. These TCRs come from a woman between 40 and 55 years old in good health and CMV-seronegative.

The V gene is TRBV28, the J gene TRBJ2-7; 9 bases line up with TRBD2. The CDR3 length is 15 residues. The germline CDR1 and CDR2 sequences are MDHEN and SYDVKM. The J segment lost 7 bases and the V segment lost 5 bases, leaving 12 bases of the junction unmatched. CDR3 nucleotides: TGTGCCAGCAGTCGTTCGCGGGAGGGCCTGGTTGAGCAGTACTTC. Its protein is CASSRSREGLVEQYF.

The rearrangement links TRBV29-1 to TRBJ1-4; D is perhaps TRBD1 (6 bases). The CDR3 is 13 amino acids. The germline V and J ends were trimmed by 6 bases and 3 bases, with 11 bases remaining between them. CDR1 is SQVTM, CDR2 ANQGSEA, per germline. CDR3 sequence: CSVRGLANEKLFF. In nucleotides, the CDR3 is TGCAGCGTCAGGGGTTTGGCTAATGAAAAACTGTTTTTT. The entire variable domain, with the rest obtained from reference TRBV29-1 and TRBJ1-4, is as follows: SAVISQKPSRDICQRGTSLTIQCQVDSQVTMMFWYRQQPGQSLTLIATANQGSEATYESGFVIDKFPISRPNLTFSTLTVSNMSPEDSSIYLCSVRGLANEKLFFGSGTQLSVL.

J is TRBJ1-5 and V is TRBV7-9, with D possibly TRBD1 on 5 matching bases. From germline, CDR1 is SEHNR and CDR2 FQNEAQ (reference sequence). This CDR3 is 16 amino acids long. Trimming left V 3 bases short and J 0 bases short, with 12 bases between. The DNA of the CDR3 is TGTGCCAGCAGCTTGGCCCAGGGTGCTAGCAATCAGCCCCAGCATTTT. Amino acid sequence: CASSLAQGASNQPQHF.

The CDR3 is CASSFSGRIADEQFF. In DNA, the CDR3 is TGTGCCAGCAGTTTTAGCGGGAGGATTGCGGATGAGCAGTTCTTC. This chain uses TRBV27 with TRBJ2-1, with TRBD2 matching 10 bases. Germline-derived CDR1 and CDR2 are MNHEY and SMNVEV (reference sequence). The CDR3 totals 15 residues. Trimming at V came to 3 bases and at J to 8 bases, leaving 7 bases not matched to a gene.